This passage covers 4 T cell receptor beta chains from one sample sequenced in a study of T cells after yellow fever vaccination (dated 2019 in TCRdb). Library preparation employed 5' RACE. Sequencing took place on an Illumina HiSeq 2500. The public reads were run again by TCRdb, first through fastp at Q25 and then through MiXCR, and only productive beta chains were kept. Each CDR3 protein gets just one entry, which takes the most common genes and DNA from the rows behind it. The sample table records tens of thousands of distinct CDR3 sequences; 7.5% to 9% of these occur just once. Clones ranked in the top ten supply roughly two fifths of the sample. The treatment or condition label on this specimen signifies: live attenuated yellow fever vaccine strain. Sequencing used CD8+ T cells sorted from PBMCs, obtained on the day of the yellow fever booster vaccination. These receptors all come from a man under 40 who received the YFV17D yellow fever vaccine.

This clonotype came up many times. The chain is built from TRBV7-9 and TRBJ2-5; D might be TRBD2 (6 bases). CDR3 length equals 17 residues. Deletions cut 4 bases from V and 4 bases from J, with 22 bases between. Germline loops: CDR1 SEHNR, CDR2 FQNEAQ (reference sequence). The CDR3 reads CASSSGGGRLARETQYF. CDR3 coding DNA: TGTGCCAGCAGCTCCGGTGGTGGTCGTCTAGCGAGAGAGACCCAGTACTTC.

This clonotype came up a few times. The chain combines TRBV5-4 with TRBJ2-2, with a tentative D call TRBD2 (6 bases). CDR3 length equals 15 residues. V gave up 4 bases and J gave up 10 bases, with 20 bases separating them. Germline lookup yields CDR1 SGHNT and CDR2 YYREEE (reference sequence). The CDR3 here is CASSNHNLGGEELFF. CDR3 sequence (DNA): TGTGCCAGCAGCAACCACAATCTGGGGGGAGAGGAGCTGTTTTTT.

In this sample, this clonotype turned up a few times. The chain uses TRBV9 and TRBJ1-2; the match to TRBD1 covers 7 bases. Per the germline V gene, CDR1 is SGDLS and CDR2 is YYNGEE. The CDR3 length is 13 residues. J lost 5 bases, V lost 4 bases, and 5 bases had no gene match. The CDR3 spells CASSIGTDYGYTF. The DNA for the CDR3 is TGTGCCAGCAGCATCGGGACAGATTATGGCTACACCTTC.

V gene TRBV23-1 combines with J gene TRBJ2-7; a weak D match, TRBD2 (6 bases). TRBV23-1 is known as an ORF, though its function is uncertain. Deletions cut 6 bases from V and 4 bases from J, with 16 bases between. The CDR3 covers 14 residues. The chain's CDR3 is CASSPTDYMYEQYF. The CDR3 DNA reads as TGCGCCAGCAGCCCGACGGACTACATGTACGAGCAGTACTTC.